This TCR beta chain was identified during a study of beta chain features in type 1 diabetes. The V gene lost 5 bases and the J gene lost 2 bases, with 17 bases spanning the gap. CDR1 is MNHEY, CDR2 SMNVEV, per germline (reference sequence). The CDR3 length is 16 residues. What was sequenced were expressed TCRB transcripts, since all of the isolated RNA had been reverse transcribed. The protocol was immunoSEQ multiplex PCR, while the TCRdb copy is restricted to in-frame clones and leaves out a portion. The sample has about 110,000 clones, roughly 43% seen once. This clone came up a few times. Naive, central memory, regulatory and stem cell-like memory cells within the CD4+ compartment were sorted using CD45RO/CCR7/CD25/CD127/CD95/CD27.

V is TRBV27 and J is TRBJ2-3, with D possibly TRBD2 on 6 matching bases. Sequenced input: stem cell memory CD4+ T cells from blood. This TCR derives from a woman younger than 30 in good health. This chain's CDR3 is CASSPQGRRATDTQYF. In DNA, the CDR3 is TGTGCCAGCAGTCCCCAGGGAAGGAGGGCCACAGATACGCAGTATTTT.